These 21 T cell receptor beta chains came from one sample sequenced in a study of blood T cell repertoires in COVID-19. Sequenced by immunoSEQ multiplex PCR; TCRdb stores in-frame clones only, minus some. In the table there are 200,000 to 300,000 clones, more than 75% of which are singletons. The specimen sequenced was PBMCs or T cells enriched from blood (not recorded which). These receptors all come from a young woman who had recovered from COVID-19.

The chain links TRBV11-2 to TRBJ1-2, with TRBD1 as a possible D gene (6 bases). The CDR3 has 14 residues. V was pared by 3 bases and J by 2 bases, with 10 bases between. Germline V gives CDR1 SGHAT, CDR2 FQNNGV. The CDR3 sequence is CASSLNRANYGYTF. The CDR3 DNA follows: TGTGCCAGCAGCTTGAACAGGGCGAACTATGGCTACACCTTC.

The genes are TRBV11-2 and TRBJ1-1, with no clear D. V was clipped by 3 bases and J by 7 bases, with 9 bases between them. This CDR3 region has 12 residues. Germline CDR1 SGHAT, CDR2 FQNNGV. The CDR3 protein is CASSFPSDEAFF. CDR3 nucleotides: TGTGCCAGCAGCTTCCCTTCAGATGAAGCTTTCTTT.

V gene TRBV2 combines with J gene TRBJ1-1; 8 nucleotides align to TRBD1. Germline V CDR1 and CDR2: SNHLY, FYNNEI. The CDR3 is 14 amino acids. Trimming took 7 bases from V and 4 from J; bases not matched to a gene: 8. The DNA for the CDR3 is TGTGCCAGCAACTTAGGACAGGGATCCACTGAAGCTTTCTTT. The encoded protein is CASNLGQGSTEAFF.

The table lists this clone with a few counts. V is TRBV10-2 and J is TRBJ1-5; perhaps TRBD1 as D (6 bases). Germline-derived CDR1 and CDR2 are WSHSY and SAAADI. The CDR3 is 14 amino acids. V lost 3 bases and J lost 7, with 13 bases in between. CDR3 sequence reads: CASSEYRVFQPQHF. As DNA, the CDR3 is TGCGCCAGCAGTGAATACAGGGTTTTCCAGCCCCAGCATTTT.

The chain recombines TRBV6-4 with TRBJ2-1; 9 nucleotides agree with TRBD2. This CDR3 is 16 amino acids long. Germline CDR1 MRHNA, CDR2 SNTAGT. J gave up 3 bases and V 0 bases, and 3 bases lay outside the gene matches. This CDR3 is CASSDSAGGFYNEQFF. The CDR3 DNA reads as TGTGCCAGCAGTGACTCGGCGGGGGGGTTCTACAATGAGCAGTTCTTC.

The rearrangement joins TRBV5-1 to TRBJ2-2; the D gene is possibly TRBD1 (6 bases). CDR3 length: 16 residues. CDR1 and CDR2 (germline): SGHRS, YFSETQ. V was clipped by 3 bases and J by 0 bases, with 12 bases between them. The CDR3 protein is CASSSGQTANTGELFF. For the CDR3, the DNA is TGCGCCAGCAGCTCAGGACAGACCGCGAACACCGGGGAGCTGTTTTTT.

The rearrangement joins TRBV3-1 (or the pseudogene TRBV3-2) to TRBJ2-2; 7 nucleotides agree with TRBD2. Per germline, CDR1 LGHDT and CDR2 YNNKEL (reference sequence). The CDR3 has 17 residues. Unmatched junction bases numbered 14, after V lost 4 bases and J lost 6 bases. For the CDR3, the DNA is TGTGCCAGCAGCCCCCAGATTAGCGGGCGCTTGGCCGGGGAGCTGTTTTTT. Its translation is CASSPQISGRLAGELFF.

The chain has TRBV6-5 and TRBJ2-5, with TRBD1 matching 8 bases. Germline CDR1 is MNHEY and CDR2 is SVGAGI. The length of the CDR3 is 13 residues. V was pared by 10 bases and J by 5 bases, with 9 bases of the junction left unmatched. CDR3 residues: CAILTGEVETQYF. The CDR3 DNA reads as TGTGCCATTTTGACAGGGGAGGTTGAGACCCAGTACTTC.

This clone was picked up one time. The chain employs TRBV10-3 and TRBJ2-3; D unresolved. The ends were cut back, 11 bases at V and 0 bases at J, with 9 bases in the middle. The CDR3 spans 12 residues. CDR1 and CDR2 from the germline V gene are ENHRY and SYGVKD. The CDR3 DNA sequence: TGTGCCTCAGGAACTAGCACAGATACGCAGTATTTT. This gives the protein CASGTSTDTQYF.

The rearrangement joins TRBV7-9 to TRBJ2-3, with a weak D call TRBD2 (6 bases). The length of the CDR3 is 15 residues. Germline CDR1 is SEHNR and CDR2 is FQNEAQ (reference sequence). Trimming removed 1 base from V and 5 bases from J, with 13 bases in between. CDR3 in DNA: TGTGCCAGCAGCTTAGGAGGTGGGGGGAGAGATACGCAGTATTTT. Amino acids: CASSLGGGGRDTQYF.

The chain is built from TRBV11-2 and TRBJ1-2; 12 positions agree with TRBD1. CDR3 length: 17 amino acids. Trimming removed 3 bases from V and 0 bases from J; junction bases left unmatched: 5. CDR1 is SGHAT and CDR2 is FQNNGV in the germline V gene. As DNA, the CDR3 is TGTGCCAGCAGCTTTTGGGACAGGGGGCTGACTAACTATGGCTACACCTTC. It is translated as CASSFWDRGLTNYGYTF.

This chain joins TRBV6-1 and TRBJ2-4; no reliable D call. CDR1 and CDR2 (germline): MNHNS, SASEGT. The CDR3 totals 16 residues. V was pared by 0 bases and J by 5 bases, with 14 bases between. Here the CDR3 reads CASSEALGRRQNIQYF. The DNA for the CDR3 is TGTGCCAGCAGTGAAGCGTTGGGCCGGCGCCAAAACATTCAGTACTTC.

The chain links TRBV6-2 or TRBV6-3 to TRBJ1-1; TRBD1 might be the D (6 bases). V was shortened by 4 bases and J by 5 bases, with 14 bases between the two germline ends. The germline V gene encodes CDR1 MNHEY and CDR2 SVGEGT. The CDR3 is 14 residues long. CDR3 nucleotide sequence: TGTGCCAGCAGTTTTACCGGGACAAGTACTGAAGCTTTCTTT. Protein product: CASSFTGTSTEAFF.

The J gene is TRBJ2-1, the V gene TRBV27; the match to TRBD1 covers 9 bases. The CDR3 length is 14 residues. J was trimmed by 1 base and V by 8 bases; bases with no gene match: 3. Germline loops: CDR1 MNHEY, CDR2 SMNVEV (reference sequence). The CDR3 sequence is CASRTGVSYNEQFF. The CDR3 region has the DNA TGTGCCAGCCGGACAGGGGTGTCCTACAATGAGCAGTTCTTC.

This chain joins TRBV28 and TRBJ2-7; D might be TRBD1 (6 bases). The CDR3 runs 13 residues. Germline V CDR1 and CDR2: MDHEN, SYDVKM. V dropped 8 bases and J dropped 2 bases, with 13 bases sitting between them. The DNA for the CDR3 is TGTGCCAGCCTTCCGGGACACACCTACGAGCAGTACTTC. It codes for CASLPGHTYEQYF.

The chain joins TRBV29-1 to TRBJ1-1, with TRBD1 matching 8 bases. The CDR3 spans 14 residues. Trimming at V came to 5 bases and at J to 1 base, leaving 6 bases not matched to a gene. Germline lookup yields CDR1 SQVTM and CDR2 ANQGSEA. The CDR3 region has the DNA TGCAGCGTTCGGTCCGACAGGGGGAACACTGAAGCTTTCTTT. The encoded protein is CSVRSDRGNTEAFF.

The chain links TRBV28 to TRBJ1-2; tentative D call: TRBD1 (6 bases). Trimming stripped 11 bases from V and 9 bases from J, with 31 bases between. Germline CDR1 reads MDHEN; CDR2 reads SYDVKM. The CDR3 is 16 residues long. The CDR3 DNA is TGTGCCGCCCAGTTTCTCGTTGGCAGGGGTAGTATTAGCTACACCTTC. Its translation is CAAQFLVGRGSISYTF.

The chain carries TRBV5-1 and TRBJ1-2; 7 bases agree with TRBD1. This CDR3 region has 12 residues. CDR1 is SGHRS and CDR2 is YFSETQ in the germline V gene. Germline trimming cut 3 bases from V and 7 bases from J; bases unmatched to any gene: 3. The CDR3 nucleotides read TGCGCCAGCAGCTACGGACAGGCTGGCTACACCTTC. Translated, it gives CASSYGQAGYTF.

This sequence joins TRBV7-9 and TRBJ2-1, with D uncertain. Trimming took 7 bases from V and 0 from J, leaving 13 bases between them. Germline-derived CDR1 and CDR2 are SEHNR and FQNEAQ (reference sequence). The CDR3 consists of 15 residues. The CDR3 nucleotides are TGTGCCAGCATTGACTTATCGAGCTCCTACAATGAGCAGTTCTTC. Translating gives CASIDLSSSYNEQFF.

The chain has TRBV6-6 and TRBJ1-1; 7 bases agree with TRBD1. Germline V lookup: CDR1 MNHNY, CDR2 SVGAGI (reference sequence). There are 16 residues in the CDR3. V dropped 6 bases and J dropped 4; count of bases not matched to a gene: 14. CDR3 DNA: TGTGCCAGCAGCTCCACCCGACAGGGAGGTGCCACTGAAGCTTTCTTT. It codes for CASSSTRQGGATEAFF.

The chain has TRBV2 and TRBJ1-5, with 7 bases matching TRBD1. Per the germline V gene, CDR1 is SNHLY and CDR2 is FYNNEI. The J segment lost 11 bases and the V segment lost 5 bases, leaving 9 bases of the junction unmatched. The CDR3 is made up of 13 amino acids. DNA of the CDR3: TGTGCCAGCAGTTGGGACAGTCCCTCAGCCCAGCATTTT. Translating it yields CASSWDSPSAQHF.